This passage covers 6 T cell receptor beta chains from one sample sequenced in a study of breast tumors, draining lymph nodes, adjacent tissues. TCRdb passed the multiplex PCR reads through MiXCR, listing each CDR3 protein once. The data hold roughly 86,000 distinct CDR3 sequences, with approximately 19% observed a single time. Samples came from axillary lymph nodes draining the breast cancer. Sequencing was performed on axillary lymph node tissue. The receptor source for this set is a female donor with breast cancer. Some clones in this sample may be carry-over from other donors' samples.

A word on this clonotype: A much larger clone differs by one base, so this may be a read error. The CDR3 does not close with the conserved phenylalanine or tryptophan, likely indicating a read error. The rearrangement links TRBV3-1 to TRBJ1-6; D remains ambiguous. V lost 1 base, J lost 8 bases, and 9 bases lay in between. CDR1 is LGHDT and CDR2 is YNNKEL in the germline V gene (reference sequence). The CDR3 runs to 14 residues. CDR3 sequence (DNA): TGTGCCAGCAGCCAAGGAAGGGAGGATTCACCCCTCCACTCT. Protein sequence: CASSQGREDSPLHS.

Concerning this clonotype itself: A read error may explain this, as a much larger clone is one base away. The CDR3 DNA reads as TGTGCCGGCAGCTTGGACAGGGGAAATTCCGGGGAGCTGTTTTTT. This translates into CAGSLDRGNSGELFF. V gene TRBV2 combines with J gene TRBJ2-2; 9 nucleotides agree with TRBD1. This CDR3 comprises 15 residues. The germline CDR1 and CDR2 sequences are SNHLY and FYNNEI.

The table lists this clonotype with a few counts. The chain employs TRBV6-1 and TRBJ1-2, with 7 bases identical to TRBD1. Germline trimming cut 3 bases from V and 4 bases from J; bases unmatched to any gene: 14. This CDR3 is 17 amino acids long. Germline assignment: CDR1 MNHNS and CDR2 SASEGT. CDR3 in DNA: TGTGCCAGCAGTGACCTAGGACAGGAAACTTCTAGCTATGGCTACACCTTC. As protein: CASSDLGQETSSYGYTF.

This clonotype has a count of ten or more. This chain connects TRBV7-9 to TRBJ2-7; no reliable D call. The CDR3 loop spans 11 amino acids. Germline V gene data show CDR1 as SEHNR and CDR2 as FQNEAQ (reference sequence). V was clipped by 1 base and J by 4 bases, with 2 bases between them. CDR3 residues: CASSLDYEQYF. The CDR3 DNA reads TGTGCCAGCAGCTTAGATTACGAGCAGTACTTC.

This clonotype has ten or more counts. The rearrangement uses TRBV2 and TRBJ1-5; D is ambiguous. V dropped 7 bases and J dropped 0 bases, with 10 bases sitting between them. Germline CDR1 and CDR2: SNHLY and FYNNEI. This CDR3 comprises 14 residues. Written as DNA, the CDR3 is TGTGCCAGCACGTACCGATCTAGCAATCAGCCCCAGCATTTT. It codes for CASTYRSSNQPQHF.

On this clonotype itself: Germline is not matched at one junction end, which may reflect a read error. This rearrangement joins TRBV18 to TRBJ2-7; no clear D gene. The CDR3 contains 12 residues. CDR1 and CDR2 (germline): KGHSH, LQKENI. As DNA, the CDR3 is TGTGCCTGCTCACCAGACATGGGCAAGCAGTACTTC. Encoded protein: CACSPDMGKQYF.